The 17 T cell receptor beta chains given below trace back to one sample, sequenced in a study of early T cells in non-severe SARS-CoV-2 infection. MiXCR, run by TCRdb on the 5' RACE reads, gives a single entry per CDR3 protein. Here the sample spans some 33,000 distinct CDR3 sequences, less than 6% being singletons. The source material was whole blood. The source is an adult who was a healthcare worker with PCR-confirmed SARS-CoV-2 infection or an uninfected control (not recorded which).

This clonotype occurred many times. CDR3 loop: CASSGDRDRAGELFF. The DNA for the CDR3 is TGTGCCAGCAGCGGGGACAGGGACAGAGCCGGGGAGCTGTTTTTT. This chain connects TRBV7-6 to TRBJ2-2, with TRBD1 matching over 9 bases. The CDR3 has 15 residues. The junction had 7 bases not matched to a gene; V was cut back by 5 bases and J by 6 bases. CDR1 is SGHVS and CDR2 is FNYEAQ in the germline V gene.

The sample holds many counts of this clonotype. This chain links TRBV6-2 or TRBV6-3 with TRBJ2-4; no reliable D call. The CDR3 spans 17 residues. Trimming removed 4 bases from V and 0 bases from J, with 16 bases in between. Germline lookup yields CDR1 MNHEY and CDR2 SVGEGT. The CDR3 sequence: CASSFSWQIVAKNIQYF. The CDR3 nucleotides read TGTGCCAGCAGTTTCTCTTGGCAGATAGTAGCCAAAAACATTCAGTACTTC.

This clonotype occurred a few times. The chain joins TRBV12-3 or TRBV12-4 to TRBJ2-3; the D is unclear. CDR3 size: 13 residues. V lost 6 bases to trimming and J lost 5 bases, with 12 bases between them. CDR3 nucleotide sequence: TGTGCCAGCAGCCTCGCTCGGCTAGATACGCAGTATTTT. It specifies CASSLARLDTQYF.

This clonotype was recorded at least ten times. The chain uses TRBV20-1 and TRBJ1-2, with D hard to call. Per the germline V gene, CDR1 is DFQATT and CDR2 is SNEGSKA (reference sequence). V shed 1 base and J shed 6 bases, with 21 bases lying between them. This CDR3 is built from 16 residues. The CDR3 protein is CSARVPASLGMDGYTF. For the CDR3, the DNA is TGCAGTGCTAGAGTCCCCGCAAGCCTAGGCATGGATGGCTACACCTTC.

The chain joins TRBV14 to TRBJ2-2, with D possibly TRBD1 on 6 matching bases. Germline assignment: CDR1 SGHDN and CDR2 FVKESK. CDR3 length: 15 residues. Trimming shortened V by 5 bases and J by 6 bases, and 16 bases separated the two germline ends. The CDR3 reads CASSSPRGYAGELFF. For the CDR3, the DNA is TGTGCCAGCAGCTCCCCCAGGGGTTATGCCGGGGAGCTGTTTTTT. Full variable domain (rest looked up from reference TRBV14 and TRBJ2-2): EAGVTQFPSHSVIEKGQTVTLRCDPISGHDNLYWYRRVMGKEIKFLLHFVKESKQDESGMPNNRFLAERTGGTYSTLKVQPAELEDSGVYFCASSSPRGYAGELFFGEGSRLTVL.

This clonotype was counted many times. The V and J genes are TRBV6-2 or TRBV6-3 and TRBJ1-1, with D uncertain. V was shortened by 4 bases and J by 0 bases, with 3 bases between the two germline ends. Germline CDR1 and CDR2: MNHEY and SVGEGT. This CDR3 comprises 12 residues. CDR3 region: CASSSVNTEAFF. As DNA, the CDR3 is TGTGCCAGCAGTTCCGTGAACACTGAAGCTTTCTTT.

This clonotype was counted at least ten times. The chain recombines TRBV29-1 with TRBJ1-1; D possibly corresponds to TRBD1 (6 bases). Between the trimmed V and J ends, which lost 5 bases and 11 bases, there was a span of 27 bases. The CDR3 runs to 15 residues. Germline V CDR1 and CDR2: SQVTM, ANQGSEA. Written as DNA, the CDR3 is TGCAGCGTTCACCCAAGACAGGCGCCTTCTGGGGGGGCTTTCTTT. Protein sequence: CSVHPRQAPSGGAFF.

This clonotype has a count of ten or more. The chain uses TRBV27 and TRBJ2-7, with TRBD1 matching over 8 bases. V shed 4 bases and J 6 bases; nucleotides not matched to a gene: 5. The CDR3 has 13 residues. Germline-derived CDR1 and CDR2 are MNHEY and SMNVEV (reference sequence). CDR3 region: CASSSDRVGEQYF. In nucleotides, the CDR3 is TGTGCCAGCAGTTCGGACAGGGTTGGCGAGCAGTACTTC.

This clonotype was seen only a few times. The chain uses TRBV2 and TRBJ2-5; the D gene is possibly TRBD2 (5 bases). The CDR3 sequence is 14 residues long. The germline CDR1 and CDR2 sequences are SNHLY and FYNNEI. The germline V and J ends were trimmed by 7 bases and 5 bases, with 17 bases remaining between them. The CDR3 DNA sequence: TGTGCCAGCACTGAGAACCTTCCGGGGGAGACCCAGTACTTC. Protein sequence: CASTENLPGETQYF.

This clonotype was seen repeatedly, ten times or more. This chain links TRBV11-2 with TRBJ2-3; D not certain. This CDR3 has 14 residues. V lost 1 base and J lost 2, with 7 bases in between. Looked up from germline, CDR1 is SGHAT and CDR2 is FQNNGV. The DNA for the CDR3 is TGTGCCAGCAGCTTAGTGAGGTCCACAGATACGCAGTATTTT. Translated: CASSLVRSTDTQYF.

This clonotype was recorded many times. The J gene is TRBJ2-5, the V gene TRBV20-1; tentative D call: TRBD1 (5 bases). CDR3 size: 13 residues. V was shortened by 5 bases and J by 2 bases, with 12 bases between the two germline ends. Per germline, CDR1 DFQATT and CDR2 SNEGSKA (reference sequence). In nucleotides, the CDR3 is TGCAGTGCTGTAGACAGCGATCAAGAGACCCAGTACTTC. Protein: CSAVDSDQETQYF.

The V gene is TRBV12-5, the J gene TRBJ2-5; maybe TRBD2 (7 bases). This CDR3 spans 13 amino acids. Trimming took 6 bases from V and 7 from J, leaving 15 bases between them. In germline, CDR1 is LGHNT, CDR2 FRNRAP. CDR3 residues: CASGGGGGVTQYF. The CDR3 nucleotides are TGTGCTAGTGGCGGAGGGGGAGGGGTGACCCAGTACTTC.

A few counts support this clonotype. The genes are TRBV9 and TRBJ2-2; 7 bases are a match to TRBD1. V was pared by 2 bases and J by 5 bases, with 9 bases of the junction left unmatched. CDR1 and CDR2 (germline): SGDLS, YYNGEE. The CDR3 loop spans 16 amino acids. The CDR3 sequence: CASSVTGTEGTGELFF. The CDR3, as DNA: TGTGCCAGCAGCGTTACCGGGACAGAAGGGACCGGGGAGCTGTTTTTT.

This clonotype has only a few counts. The gene calls are TRBV11-2 and TRBJ2-3; no clear D. The ends were cut back, 4 bases at V and 2 bases at J, with 10 bases in the middle. CDR1 and CDR2 (germline): SGHAT, FQNNGV. This CDR3 comprises 14 residues. DNA for the CDR3: TGTGCCAGCAGCTCGGTTTTTAACACAGATACGCAGTATTTT. Translating gives CASSSVFNTDTQYF.

This clonotype appeared many times. The rearrangement links TRBV11-2 to TRBJ2-2; D is uncertain. The CDR3 runs to 15 residues. Germline CDR1 is SGHAT and CDR2 is FQNNGV. V shed 1 base and J shed 1 base, with 7 bases lying between them. CDR3 sequence reads: CASSLGHGNTGELFF. CDR3 in DNA: TGTGCCAGCAGCTTAGGACACGGGAACACCGGGGAGCTGTTTTTT.

This clonotype has at least ten counts. The genes are TRBV12-3 or TRBV12-4 and TRBJ2-7; D might be TRBD2 (7 bases). The length of the CDR3 is 15 residues. V was clipped by 3 bases and J by 4 bases, with 16 bases between them. CDR3 sequence reads: CASSFGPAGTYEQYF. In nucleotides, the CDR3 is TGTGCCAGCAGTTTCGGCCCAGCGGGGACATACGAGCAGTACTTC.

The sample holds a few counts of this clonotype. The chain combines TRBV28 with TRBJ2-1; D call uncertain. From germline, CDR1 is MDHEN and CDR2 SYDVKM. This CDR3 has 16 amino acids. Trimming cost V 0 bases and J 0 bases, with 9 bases left between them. The CDR3 loop is CASSLCCPSSYNEQFF. The CDR3 nucleotides are TGTGCCAGCAGTTTATGCTGTCCCAGCTCCTACAATGAGCAGTTCTTC.